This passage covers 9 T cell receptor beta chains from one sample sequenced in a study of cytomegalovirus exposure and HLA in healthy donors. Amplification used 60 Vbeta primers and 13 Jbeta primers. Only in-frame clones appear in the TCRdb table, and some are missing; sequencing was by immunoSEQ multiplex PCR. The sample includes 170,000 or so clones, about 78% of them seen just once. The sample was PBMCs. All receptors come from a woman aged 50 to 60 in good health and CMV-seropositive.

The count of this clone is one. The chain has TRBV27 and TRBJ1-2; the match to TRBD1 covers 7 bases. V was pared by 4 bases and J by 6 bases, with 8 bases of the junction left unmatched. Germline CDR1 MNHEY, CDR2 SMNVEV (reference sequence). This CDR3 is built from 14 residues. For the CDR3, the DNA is TGTGCCAGCAGTTCATCCGACAGGGTTGATGGCTACACCTTC. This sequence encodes CASSSSDRVDGYTF.

DNA for the CDR3: TGTGCCAGCAGTTCACTGGACAGGCCCCCATTCGGCTACACCTTC. Translation gives CASSSLDRPPFGYTF. The gene calls are TRBV6-5 and TRBJ1-2; 7 bases match TRBD1. CDR3 size: 15 residues. Losses at the gene ends were 4 bases for V and 8 bases for J; bases not matched to a gene: 13. CDR1 is MNHEY, CDR2 SVGAGI, per germline.

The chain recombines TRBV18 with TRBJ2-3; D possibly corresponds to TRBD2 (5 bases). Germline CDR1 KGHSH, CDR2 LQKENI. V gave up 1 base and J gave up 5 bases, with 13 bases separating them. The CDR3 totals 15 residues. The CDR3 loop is CASSPRSRGGDTQYF. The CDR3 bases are TGTGCCAGCTCACCACGAAGCCGGGGTGGAGATACGCAGTATTTT.

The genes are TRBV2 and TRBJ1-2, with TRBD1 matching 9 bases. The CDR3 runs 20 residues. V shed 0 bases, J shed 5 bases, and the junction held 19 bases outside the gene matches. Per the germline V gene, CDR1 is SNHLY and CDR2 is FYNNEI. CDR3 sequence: CASSEAFRAGTGLSTYGYTF. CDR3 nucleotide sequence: TGTGCCAGCAGTGAAGCGTTCCGGGCCGGGACAGGGTTAAGCACGTATGGCTACACCTTC.

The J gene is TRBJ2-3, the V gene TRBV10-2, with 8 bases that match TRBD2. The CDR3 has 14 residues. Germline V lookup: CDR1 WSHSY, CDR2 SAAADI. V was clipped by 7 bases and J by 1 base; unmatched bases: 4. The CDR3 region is CASTGGGRTDTQYF. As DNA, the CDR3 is TGCGCCAGCACTGGCGGGGGGCGCACAGATACGCAGTATTTT.

CDR3: CASSPPGTHEQYF. Written as DNA, the CDR3 is TGCGCCAGCAGCCCACCGGGAACCCACGAGCAGTACTTC. The genes are TRBV4-1 and TRBJ2-7; possible D gene TRBD2, 5 bases. CDR3 length: 13 residues. Trimming took off 4 bases at V and 5 bases at J, with 12 bases between the two ends. Germline V gene sequence: CDR1 MGHRA, CDR2 YSYEKL.

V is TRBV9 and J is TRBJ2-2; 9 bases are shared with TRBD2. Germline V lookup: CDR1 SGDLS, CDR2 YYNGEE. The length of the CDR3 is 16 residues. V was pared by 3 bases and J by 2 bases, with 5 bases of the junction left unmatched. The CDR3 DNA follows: TGTGCCAGCAGCGGCTGGACTAGCGCCAACACCGGGGAGCTGTTTTTT. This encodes CASSGWTSANTGELFF.

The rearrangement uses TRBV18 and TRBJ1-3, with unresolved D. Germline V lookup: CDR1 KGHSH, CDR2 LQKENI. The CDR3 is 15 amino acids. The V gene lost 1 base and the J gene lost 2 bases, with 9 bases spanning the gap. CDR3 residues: CASSPQGVPGNTIYF. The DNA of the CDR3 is TGTGCCAGCTCACCACAAGGAGTCCCTGGAAACACCATATATTTT. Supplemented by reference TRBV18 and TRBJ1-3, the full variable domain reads NAGVMQNPRHLVRRRGQEARLRCSPMKGHSHVYWYRQLPEEGLKFMVYLQKENIIDESGMPKERFSAEFPKEGPSILRIQQVVRGDSAAYFCASSPQGVPGNTIYFGEGSWLTVV.

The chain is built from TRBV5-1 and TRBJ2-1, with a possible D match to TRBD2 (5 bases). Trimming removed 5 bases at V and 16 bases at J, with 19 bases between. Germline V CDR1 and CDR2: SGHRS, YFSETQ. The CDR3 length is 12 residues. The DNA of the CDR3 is TGCGCCAGCAGTTTCGAGGAGGTCGTCTACTTCTTC. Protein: CASSFEEVVYFF.